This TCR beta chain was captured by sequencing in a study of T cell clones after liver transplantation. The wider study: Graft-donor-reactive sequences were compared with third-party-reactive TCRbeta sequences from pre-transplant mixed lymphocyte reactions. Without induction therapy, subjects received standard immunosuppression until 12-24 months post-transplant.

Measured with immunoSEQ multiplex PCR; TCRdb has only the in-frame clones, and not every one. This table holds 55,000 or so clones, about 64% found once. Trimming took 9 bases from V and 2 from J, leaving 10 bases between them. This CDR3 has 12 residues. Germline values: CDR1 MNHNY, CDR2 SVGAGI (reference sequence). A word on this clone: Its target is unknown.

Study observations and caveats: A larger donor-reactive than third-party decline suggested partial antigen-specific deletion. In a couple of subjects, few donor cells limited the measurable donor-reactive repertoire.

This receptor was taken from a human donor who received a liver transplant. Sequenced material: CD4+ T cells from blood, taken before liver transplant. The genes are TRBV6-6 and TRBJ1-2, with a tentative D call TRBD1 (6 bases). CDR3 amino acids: CASSDRNYGYTF. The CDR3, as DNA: TGTGCCAGTTCCGACAGGAACTATGGCTACACCTTC.